The next 32 T cell receptor beta chains were all read from a single sample in a study of blood T cell repertoires in COVID-19. Profiled with immunoSEQ multiplex PCR; TCRdb holds only in-frame clones, not every one. The sample lists tens of thousands of clones, over 75% occurring once. Material for sequencing was peripheral blood. These receptors originate from an elderly man with acute or convalescent COVID-19.

This sequence joins TRBV12-3 or TRBV12-4 and TRBJ2-5; D gene ambiguous. Between the trimmed V and J ends, which lost 8 bases and 5 bases, there was a span of 9 bases. The CDR3 consists of 11 residues. The CDR3 bases are TGTGCCAGCGGATACGGGGAGACCCAGTACTTC. Protein sequence: CASGYGETQYF.

The rearrangement uses TRBV19 and TRBJ1-2; 12 bases map to TRBD1. The CDR3 covers 13 residues. CDR1 is LNHDA, CDR2 SQIVND, per germline (reference sequence). The V and J ends lost 8 bases and 8 bases, in that order; junction bases with no gene match: 6. For the CDR3, the DNA is TGTGCCAGTGGCCGGGACAGGGGGCGAGGCTACACCTTC. Amino acids: CASGRDRGRGYTF.

V is TRBV9 and J is TRBJ2-7; 14 nucleotides align to TRBD2. Germline V gene data show CDR1 as SGDLS and CDR2 as YYNGEE. This CDR3 has 14 amino acids. Trimming removed 3 bases from V and 6 bases from J; junction bases left unmatched: 2. The CDR3 here is CASSAGLAGVEQYF. The CDR3 DNA sequence: TGTGCCAGCAGCGCGGGACTAGCGGGAGTCGAGCAGTACTTC.

The gene calls are TRBV19 and TRBJ2-2; D perhaps matches TRBD1 (6 bases). Germline V CDR1 and CDR2: LNHDA, SQIVND (reference sequence). The V end lost 4 bases, the J end lost 1 base, and 13 bases lay between the germline ends. This CDR3 has 16 residues. CDR3 amino acids: CASSSKQGLNTGELFF. CDR3 nucleotide sequence: TGTGCCAGTAGTAGTAAACAGGGTCTGAACACCGGGGAGCTGTTTTTT.

This clone was observed a handful of times. The chain joins TRBV7-9 to TRBJ1-2; D unclear. With 0 bases removed from V and 8 bases from J, the gap between germline ends came to 16 bases. This CDR3 region has 15 residues. Germline values: CDR1 SEHNR, CDR2 FQNEAQ (reference sequence). The CDR3 spells CASSLAVVGLGGYTF. The CDR3 DNA is TGTGCCAGCAGCTTAGCTGTCGTTGGGTTGGGCGGCTACACCTTC.

The chain couples TRBV29-1 to TRBJ1-1, with D maybe TRBD1 (6 bases). Trimming removed 6 bases from V and 1 base from J, with 12 bases in between. Per germline, CDR1 SQVTM and CDR2 ANQGSEA. The CDR3 loop spans 13 amino acids. CDR3 DNA: TGCAGCGTCACCAGGGGATGGAACACTGAAGCTTTCTTT. Translation gives CSVTRGWNTEAFF.

The chain is built from TRBV24-1 and TRBJ2-5, with a tentative D call TRBD2 (6 bases). The V and J ends lost 3 bases and 5 bases respectively, with 15 bases between them. The CDR3 is 15 amino acids. Germline CDR1 reads KGHDR; CDR2 reads SFDVKD. CDR3 in amino acids: CATSDPRPGAETQYF. The CDR3 nucleotides read TGTGCCACCAGTGATCCCCGTCCGGGAGCCGAGACCCAGTACTTC.

V is TRBV5-3 and J is TRBJ1-1, with a possible D match to TRBD1 (5 bases). TRBV5-3 is sorted into the ORF group, with uncertain function. The germline V and J ends were trimmed by 1 base and 5 bases, with 18 bases remaining between them. This CDR3 region has 16 residues. DNA for the CDR3: TGTGCCAGAAGCTTGACAGGCAGTCGACCCGCGACTGAAGCTTTCTTT. It specifies CARSLTGSRPATEAFF.

The rearrangement uses TRBV4-3 and TRBJ1-6; D not certain. The germline V gene encodes CDR1 LGHNA and CDR2 YSLEER. CDR3 length: 16 amino acids. V lost 2 bases to trimming and J lost 5 bases, with 13 bases between them. This chain's CDR3 is CASSQMSRPNNSPLHF. The CDR3 DNA reads as TGCGCCAGCAGCCAAATGTCCAGGCCCAATAATTCACCCCTCCACTTT.

The chain employs TRBV19 and TRBJ1-6, with D maybe TRBD1 (6 bases). The V gene lost 8 bases and the J gene lost 7 bases, with 12 bases spanning the gap. The CDR3 sequence is 13 residues long. Germline CDR1 reads LNHDA; CDR2 reads SQIVND (reference sequence). CDR3 in amino acids: CASADRYNSPLHF. Written as DNA, the CDR3 is TGTGCCAGTGCCGACAGGTACAATTCACCCCTCCACTTT.

The rearrangement links TRBV6-1 to TRBJ1-1; 7 positions agree with TRBD1. CDR3 length: 13 amino acids. J was trimmed by 1 base and V by 6 bases; bases with no gene match: 2. The germline gives CDR1 MNHNS, CDR2 SASEGT. The CDR3 protein is CASRRQGNTEAFF. In DNA form, the CDR3 reads TGTGCCAGCAGACGACAGGGGAACACTGAAGCTTTCTTT.

J is TRBJ2-1 and V is TRBV3-1 (or the pseudogene TRBV3-2); 13 bases match TRBD2. Germline CDR1 and CDR2: LGHDT and YNNKEL (reference sequence). The CDR3 is 14 residues long. V was pared by 4 bases and J by 8 bases, with 2 bases of the junction left unmatched. DNA of the CDR3: TGTGCCAGCAGCCTGGGACTAGCGGGGTATGAGCAGTTCTTC. Encoded protein: CASSLGLAGYEQFF.

This chain links TRBV28 with TRBJ1-5, with D perhaps matching TRBD1 (6 bases). The ends were cut back, 5 bases at V and 1 base at J, with 15 bases in the middle. CDR3 size: 16 residues. Germline V gene data show CDR1 as MDHEN and CDR2 as SYDVKM. CDR3 in DNA: TGTGCCAGCAGTCCCACACAGGGCAGAAGCAATCAGCCCCAGCATTTT. This encodes CASSPTQGRSNQPQHF.

The chain carries TRBV29-1 and TRBJ2-1; D is unclear. V was shortened by 4 bases and J by 4 bases, with 8 bases between the two germline ends. The CDR3 consists of 12 residues. Germline loops: CDR1 SQVTM, CDR2 ANQGSEA. CDR3 in DNA: TGCAGCGTTGTACCACAATACAATGAGCAGTTCTTC. Its protein is CSVVPQYNEQFF.

The chain has TRBV27 and TRBJ1-1; D might be TRBD1 (6 bases). V dropped 5 bases and J dropped 4 bases, with 14 bases sitting between them. The CDR3 length is 14 residues. Germline assignment: CDR1 MNHEY and CDR2 SMNVEV (reference sequence). In DNA, the CDR3 is TGTGCCAGCAGTAGGCGACAGGCCGGCACTGAAGCTTTCTTT. Amino acids: CASSRRQAGTEAFF.

The chain has TRBV18 and TRBJ1-1; tentative D call: TRBD1 (5 bases). Looked up from germline, CDR1 is KGHSH and CDR2 is LQKENI. With 6 bases removed from V and 5 bases from J, the gap between germline ends came to 10 bases. CDR3 length equals 12 residues. This CDR3 reads CASSQGSTEAFF. In DNA form, the CDR3 reads TGTGCCAGCTCCCAGGGAAGTACTGAAGCTTTCTTT.

The chain combines TRBV5-1 with TRBJ1-1, with 12 bases that match TRBD1. J lost 4 bases, V lost 5 bases, and 6 bases had no gene match. CDR1 SGHRS and CDR2 YFSETQ come from the germline V gene. The CDR3 contains 15 residues. The CDR3 bases are TGCGCCAGCAGAAGGGACAGGGGGCAGGGCACTGAAGCTTTCTTT. It codes for CASRRDRGQGTEAFF.

This chain joins TRBV2 and TRBJ2-7; the D gene is possibly TRBD2 (5 bases). V lost 3 bases to trimming and J lost 7 bases, with 13 bases between them. This CDR3 contains 13 residues. Germline values: CDR1 SNHLY, CDR2 FYNNEI. CDR3 sequence: CASSEGRTREQYF. Here the CDR3 DNA reads TGTGCCAGCAGTGAGGGCAGGACTCGGGAGCAGTACTTC.

Of note for this clone: This sample also contains other DNA sequences that code for the same CDR3. The rearrangement uses TRBV7-6 and TRBJ2-3; 12 positions match TRBD2. The CDR3 is made up of 15 amino acids. V gave up 2 bases and J gave up 4 bases; unmatched junction bases: 1. Germline V gene lookup returns CDR1 SGHVS and CDR2 FNYEAQ. This CDR3 reads CASSLRLAGADTQYF. The CDR3 nucleotides read TGTGCCAGCAGCTTAAGACTAGCGGGGGCAGATACGCAGTATTTT.

CDR3 protein: CASGAPGGGYTF. CDR3 DNA sequence: TGTGCCAGCGGAGCTCCGGGGGGTGGCTACACCTTC. V usage is TRBV10-3 and J usage is TRBJ1-2; D is perhaps TRBD1 (5 bases). V was cut by 10 bases and J by 7 bases, with 16 bases left in between. Germline values: CDR1 ENHRY, CDR2 SYGVKD. This CDR3 comprises 12 residues.

V gene TRBV4-3 combines with J gene TRBJ1-1; tentative D call: TRBD1 (5 bases). CDR1 and CDR2 (germline): LGHNA, YSLEER. The CDR3 extends over 15 amino acids. The V gene lost 4 bases and the J gene lost 5 bases, with 17 bases spanning the gap. The CDR3 DNA reads TGCGCCAGCAGCCGGTCGGAAGGGGCACGAACTGAAGCTTTCTTT. It translates to CASSRSEGARTEAFF.

This rearrangement joins TRBV2 to TRBJ1-5; D ambiguous. V gave up 3 bases and J gave up 0 bases, with 9 bases separating them. This CDR3 has 15 amino acids. Germline V gives CDR1 SNHLY, CDR2 FYNNEI. The CDR3 loop reads CASSDNTFSNQPQHF. CDR3 DNA: TGTGCCAGCAGTGATAACACATTTAGCAATCAGCCCCAGCATTTT. The variable domain in full, with the rest retrieved from reference TRBV2 and TRBJ1-5, is EPEVTQTPSHQVTQMGQEVILRCVPISNHLYFYWYRQILGQKVEFLVSFYNNEISEKSEIFDDQFSVERPDGSNFTLKIRSTKLEDSAMYFCASSDNTFSNQPQHFGDGTRLSIL.

CDR3 DNA: TGTGCCAGCAGCCCAGAGGGCGCATATGGCTACACCTTC. Protein product: CASSPEGAYGYTF. The chain has TRBV9 and TRBJ1-2; D gene uncertain. Germline assignment: CDR1 SGDLS and CDR2 YYNGEE. V was trimmed by 4 bases and J by 5 bases, leaving 12 bases between them. There are 13 residues in the CDR3.

V is TRBV5-1 and J is TRBJ2-7, with TRBD2 matching over 7 bases. The germline V gene encodes CDR1 SGHRS and CDR2 YFSETQ. Losses at the gene ends were 4 bases for V and 4 bases for J; bases not matched to a gene: 11. The CDR3 length is 15 residues. The CDR3: CASSTLGSGTYEQYF. The DNA for the CDR3 is TGCGCCAGCAGCACCCTTGGCAGCGGGACGTACGAGCAGTACTTC.

The chain joins TRBV9 to TRBJ2-1; TRBD1 might be the D (6 bases). Germline CDR1 is SGDLS and CDR2 is YYNGEE. This CDR3 is 16 amino acids long. The V end was cut by 0 bases, the J end by 10 bases, with 20 bases between. The CDR3 region has the DNA TGTGCCAGCAGCGTAGGCGGCAGGACTTCAGGGGCAGAGCAGTTCTTC. Its translation: CASSVGGRTSGAEQFF.

The rearrangement uses TRBV19 and TRBJ1-2; TRBD1 agrees at 7 bases. Germline V gene lookup returns CDR1 LNHDA and CDR2 SQIVND (reference sequence). The CDR3 runs 16 residues. The ends lost 1 base at V and 8 bases at J; junction bases unmatched: 13. The CDR3 here is CASSIALKTGFLGYTF. The CDR3 DNA sequence: TGTGCCAGTAGTATAGCCCTTAAGACAGGGTTTTTGGGCTACACCTTC.

The chain has TRBV19 and TRBJ2-3, with a tentative D call TRBD2 (7 bases). In germline, CDR1 is LNHDA, CDR2 SQIVND (reference sequence). V gave up 1 base and J gave up 5 bases, with 16 bases separating them. The CDR3 is made up of 16 amino acids. CDR3 in amino acids: CASSIGTRQGKDTQYF. In DNA form, the CDR3 reads TGTGCCAGTAGTATAGGGACTAGGCAGGGGAAAGATACGCAGTATTTT.

The chain couples TRBV30 to TRBJ1-1, with D uncertain. Germline CDR1 reads GTSNPN; CDR2 reads SVGIG (reference sequence). Trimming shortened V by 0 bases and J by 7 bases, and 6 bases separated the two germline ends. There are 11 residues in the CDR3. The CDR3 bases are TGTGCCTGGAGTGTAAGGAGTGAAGCTTTCTTT. Its translation is CAWSVRSEAFF.

The rearrangement joins TRBV3-1 (or the pseudogene TRBV3-2) to TRBJ2-2; 7 nucleotides align to TRBD2. Germline CDR1 reads LGHDT; CDR2 reads YNNKEL (reference sequence). Trimming removed 1 base from V and 0 bases from J; junction bases left unmatched: 2. The CDR3 contains 16 residues. This chain's CDR3 is CASSQGSGSNTGELFF. The CDR3 DNA follows: TGTGCCAGCAGCCAAGGTAGCGGGTCGAACACCGGGGAGCTGTTTTTT.

J is TRBJ1-6 and V is TRBV19; tentative D call: TRBD1 (5 bases). The V end lost 7 bases, the J end lost 5 bases, and 15 bases lay between the germline ends. Germline V CDR1 and CDR2: LNHDA, SQIVND (reference sequence). The CDR3 extends over 15 amino acids. CDR3 sequence: CASTLRTGDNSPLHF. CDR3 sequence (DNA): TGTGCCAGTACCCTCCGGACGGGGGATAATTCACCCCTCCACTTT.

This clone has a handful of counts. The chain combines TRBV2 with TRBJ1-5; D call uncertain. This CDR3 has 12 residues. Germline-derived CDR1 and CDR2 are SNHLY and FYNNEI. The V gene lost 4 bases and the J gene lost 4 bases, with 5 bases spanning the gap. The CDR3 DNA reads TGTGCCAGCAGTGCAGATAATCAGCCCCAGCATTTT. Translating gives CASSADNQPQHF.

J is TRBJ1-4 and V is TRBV4-1, with D possibly TRBD1 on 5 matching bases. Germline lookup yields CDR1 MGHRA and CDR2 YSYEKL. Trimming removed 6 bases at V and 3 bases at J, with 14 bases between. The CDR3 sequence is 15 residues long. CDR3 protein: CASRQTGTANEKLFF. The CDR3 DNA reads as TGCGCCAGCAGACAAACGGGGACTGCTAATGAAAAACTGTTTTTT.